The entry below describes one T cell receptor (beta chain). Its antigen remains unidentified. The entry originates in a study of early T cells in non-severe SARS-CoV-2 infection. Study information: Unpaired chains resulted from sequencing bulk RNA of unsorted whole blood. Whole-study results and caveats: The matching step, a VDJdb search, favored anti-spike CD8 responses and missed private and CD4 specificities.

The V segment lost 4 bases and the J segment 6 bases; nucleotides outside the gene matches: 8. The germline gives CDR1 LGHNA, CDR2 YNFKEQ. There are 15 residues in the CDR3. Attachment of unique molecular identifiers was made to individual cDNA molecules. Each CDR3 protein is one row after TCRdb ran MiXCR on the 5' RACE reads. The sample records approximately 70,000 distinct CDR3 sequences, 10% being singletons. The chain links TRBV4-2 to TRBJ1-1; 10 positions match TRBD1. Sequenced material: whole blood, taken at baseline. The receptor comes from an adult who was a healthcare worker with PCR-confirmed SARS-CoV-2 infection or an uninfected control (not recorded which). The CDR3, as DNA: TGTGCCAGCAGCCGCGGGACAGGGGATTGGGCTGAAGCTTTCTTT. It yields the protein CASSRGTGDWAEAFF.